The text below deals with one T cell receptor beta chain. The sample comes from a study of T cell responses to AZD1222 COVID-19 vaccine. The CDR3 consists of 16 residues. Per the germline V gene, CDR1 is SGHNT and CDR2 is YYREEE (reference sequence). V shed 2 bases and J 7 bases; nucleotides not matched to a gene: 12. The repertoire was sequenced with immunoSEQ multiplex PCR; TCRdb's copy has only in-frame clones and lacks some. The repertoire has about 110,000 clones, around 89% of them found once; the top ten carry over 1.5%. The chain recombines TRBV5-4 with TRBJ1-2; 9 nucleotides align to TRBD1. Material: peripheral blood, obtained on day 0 of AZD1222 vaccination. This TCR derives from an adult in good health. The CDR3, as DNA: TGTGCCAGCAGCTTCTCTCCGGGGACAGGGTTCGGTGGCTACACCTTC. Encoded protein: CASSFSPGTGFGGYTF.